This T cell receptor (beta chain) came from a study of beta chain features in type 1 diabetes (dated by TCRdb to the late 2010s). Notes on the research overall: Patients and healthy donors did not differ in mean age, gender distribution, total cell number or subset yield. A total of about 99,000,000 sorted cells were examined across all samples, and RNA yield correlated strongly with the number of cells per subset. The study compared the TCRB repertoires of sorted circulating CD4+ T cell subsets in recently diagnosed type 1 diabetes patients with those in matched healthy donors. Whereas all 30 or so donors provided naive and central memory subsets, regulatory and stem cell-like memory subsets were isolated from just 8 patients and about eight healthy donors. Study-wide conclusions, independent of this receptor: At VDJ recombination sites, type 1 diabetes patients had fewer insertions and more deleted nucleotides, which implies abnormalities in thymic rearrangement. Because cDNA was sequenced instead of genomic DNA, activated cells with high expression could be over-represented, although the groups did not differ in activation or CD3 levels. PCR might favor shorter templates, but patient and control samples were amplified and corrected together, so any skew would affect both groups equally. Only small numbers of individuals were included in the HLA sub-analyses, which left unresolved whether HLA type had any influence on TCRB rearrangement. Type 1 diabetes patients showed a moderate but significant shortening of TCRB CDR3 length in all four CD4+ subsets. Naive, central memory and regulatory TCRB repertoires appeared to be more similar among patients than among healthy donors.

All of the isolated RNA was reverse transcribed with the High Capacity cDNA Reverse Transcription Kit, so expressed TCRB transcripts were sequenced. Naive, central memory and regulatory T cell samples underwent deep immunoSEQ sequencing, averaging roughly 3.5 million total reads per sample. After sorted cells were lysed in RLT buffer, RNA was extracted with DNase-treated RNeasy Micro or Mini kits, with the choice depending on cell number. To prevent cross-contamination, every cell subset was processed on its own, while patient and healthy donor samples were processed together. Using the immunoSEQ multiplex PCR, TCRB sequences were amplified from cDNA into 87-bp fragments spanning the CDR3 region. The amplicons were sequenced using the Illumina HiSeq platform. The paper's processing steps were these. PCR bias was computationally corrected using synthetic template baselines, reads within Hamming distance 2 were collapsed, and singletons that could not be merged were discarded. By aligning reads against IMGT, V, D and J genes, CDR3 length, and insertions or deletions at six rearrangement sites were assigned. Within each subset, clonotype counts were normalized to sorted cell number, and only after that were true diversity and Gini coefficients computed with the tcR R package. The overlap coefficient, calculated on TCRB nucleotide sequences, was used to measure repertoire sharing. Out-of-frame TCRB sequences from naive cells were analyzed as a proxy for the pre-selection repertoire. TCRdb retrieved this table from immuneACCESS and kept in-frame rearrangements only. Not all clones are present; in checked studies, unresolved V genes account for under half, and no reason is known for the remainder. V and J calls and clone size come straight from that table; D and trimming were deduced from the DNA. Present in this sample are hundreds of thousands of clones, 15% of which were seen just once. The top ten constitute approximately 0.093% of the sample.

A single peripheral blood draw of around 100 mL on average was collected from each donor into heparinised tubes. Using a panel that included CD45RO, CCR7, CD25, CD127, CD95 and CD27, naive, central memory, regulatory and stem cell-like memory CD4+ T cells were sorted on a BD FACSAria II. All sorted populations exceeded 95% purity. PBMCs were isolated immediately by Lymphoprep density gradient centrifugation and stained directly without culture. Samples were stained and sorted in pairs, with one healthy donor and one patient per experiment, so that batch effects were minimized. Including cysteine and phenylalanine, the CDR3 has 16 amino acids. This entry keeps only the CDR3 DNA: 48 bases, framed from base 1. The germline V gene gives CDR1 as MNHEY and CDR2 as SVGAGI. V lost 0 bases and J lost 1 base; the stretch between them is 11 bases long. The table lists this clone with a few counts. No cognate antigen has been identified for it. No clone much larger than this one lies a single base away; base qualities are absent.

Recombination connected TRBV6-5 to TRBJ2-3, with no D gene named confidently. This TCR was sampled from a man between 18 and 29 years old in good health. Sequencing was carried out using naive CD4+ T cells from blood. Taken with the paper, the label for cell subset or site translates to: true naive CD4+ T cells. CDR3 region: CASSYSLARGTDTQYF. At the DNA level, the sequence is TGTGCCAGCAGTTACTCGTTAGCTCGGGGCACAGATACGCAGTATTTT.